The present entry profiles one T cell receptor (beta chain) with its context. What it binds is not known. This sample was included in a study of shared clonotypes between healthy human individuals. The CDR3 runs 13 residues. Trimming cost V 5 bases and J 2 bases, with 8 bases left between them. Germline V CDR1 and CDR2: SGHVS, FNYEAQ. Whole-study results and caveats: When compared with the clonotypes that were shared by all four sorted-subset donors, the non-shared clonotypes turned out to have lower generation probabilities.

Assay: immunoSEQ multiplex PCR; the TCRdb copy retains only in-frame clones and omits some. The sample lists over 1.5 million clones; 95% to 99% were seen once. What was sequenced was naive CD4+ T cells sorted from blood. Specified subset: CD45RA+ positively selected. This chain links TRBV7-6 with TRBJ2-3; D gene ambiguous. The sequence derives from a man younger than 45 in good health. The chain's CDR3 is CASSPGLTDTQYF. Written as DNA, the CDR3 is TGTGCCAGCAGCCCCGGGCTCACAGATACGCAGTATTTT.